This passage covers 3 T cell receptor beta chains from one sample sequenced in a study of regulatory T cells in long-lasting Graves disease. Building the TCR beta libraries relied on iRepertoire HTBI primers, and CDR3 regions underwent Arm-PCR. TCRdb re-analysed the multiplex PCR reads in MiXCR, keeping a single row per CDR3 protein. This sample yields 530,000 or so distinct CDR3 sequences, of which 15% to 20% are seen a single time; about 12% belongs to the top ten. Time point defined: newly diagnosed GD, antithyroid drugs for less than 3 months. Extracted RNA from PBMCs served as the source of the TCR library. These same data were also listed under a study on T cells in Graves' hyperthyroidism and ophthalmopathy.

The material sequenced was peripheral blood mononuclear cells (PBMCs), taken at new diagnosis, from a patient treated with antithyroid drugs. The receptors shown here come from a man aged 18 to 30 with Graves disease.

Remarks on this clonotype: This may be a read error: a much more frequent sequence differs by one nucleotide. The chain joins TRBV3-1 to TRBJ2-7, with D unresolved. Germline V gene sequence: CDR1 LGHDT, CDR2 YNNKEL (reference sequence). The CDR3 has 13 residues. The CDR3 here is CASCHSVSYEQYF. CDR3 in DNA: TGTGCCAGCTGCCATTCCGTATCCTACGAGCAGTACTTC.

This clonotype has at least ten counts. The chain has TRBV5-1 and TRBJ1-4; TRBD1 matches at 11 bases. Germline CDR1 SGHRS, CDR2 YFSETQ. The CDR3 totals 16 residues. Trimming removed 0 bases from V and 5 bases from J; junction bases left unmatched: 3. This CDR3 is CASSLAGQGANEKLFF. CDR3 bases: TGCGCCAGCAGCTTGGCAGGACAGGGGGCGAATGAAAAACTGTTTTTT.

This clonotype was counted a few times. A much larger clonotype is one base distant, so this may be a read error. The gene calls are TRBV5-1 and TRBJ2-3, with 7 bases identical to TRBD1. V trimming: 4 bases; J trimming: 5 bases; junction bases outside the gene matches: 19. The CDR3 totals 18 residues. In germline, CDR1 is SGHRS, CDR2 YFSETQ. In nucleotides, the CDR3 is TGCGCCAGCAGCGCCCCGCCGGCCGGGACAGTGACACGAGATACGCAGTATTTT. This translates into CASSAPPAGTVTRDTQYF. The full variable domain, its missing parts supplied by reference TRBV5-1 and TRBJ2-3, is KAGVTQTPRYLIKTRGQQVTLSCSPISGHRSVSWYQQTPGQGLQFLFEYFSETQRNKGNFPGRFSGRQFSNSRSEMNVSTLELGDSALYLCASSAPPAGTVTRDTQYFGPGTRLTVL.